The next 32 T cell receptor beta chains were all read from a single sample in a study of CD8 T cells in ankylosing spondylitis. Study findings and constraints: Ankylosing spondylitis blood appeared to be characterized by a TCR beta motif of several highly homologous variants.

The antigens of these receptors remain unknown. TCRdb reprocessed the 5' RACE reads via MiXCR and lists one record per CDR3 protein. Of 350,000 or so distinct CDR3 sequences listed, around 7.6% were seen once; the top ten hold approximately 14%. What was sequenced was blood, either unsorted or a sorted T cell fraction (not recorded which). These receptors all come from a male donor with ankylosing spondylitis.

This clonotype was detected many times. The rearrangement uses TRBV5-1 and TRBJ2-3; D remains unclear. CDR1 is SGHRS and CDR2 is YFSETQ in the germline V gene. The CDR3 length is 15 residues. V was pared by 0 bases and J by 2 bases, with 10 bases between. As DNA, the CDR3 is TGCGCCAGCAGCTTGGTGGCGGAGCTCACAGATACGCAGTATTTT. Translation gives CASSLVAELTDTQYF.

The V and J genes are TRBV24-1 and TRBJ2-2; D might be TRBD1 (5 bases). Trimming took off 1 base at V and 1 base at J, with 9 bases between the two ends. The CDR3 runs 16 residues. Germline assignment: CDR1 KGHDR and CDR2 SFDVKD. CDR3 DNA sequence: TGTGCCACCAGTGATTTAGGCAGGGAGAACACCGGGGAGCTGTTTTTT. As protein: CATSDLGRENTGELFF.

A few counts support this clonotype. CDR3 region: CASSISSGNEQFF. For the CDR3, the DNA is TGTGCCAGCAGTATCAGTTCCGGGAATGAGCAGTTCTTC. V gene TRBV12-3 or TRBV12-4 combines with J gene TRBJ2-1; D is ambiguous. Trimming shortened V by 5 bases and J by 7 bases, and 12 bases separated the two germline ends. The CDR3 consists of 13 residues.

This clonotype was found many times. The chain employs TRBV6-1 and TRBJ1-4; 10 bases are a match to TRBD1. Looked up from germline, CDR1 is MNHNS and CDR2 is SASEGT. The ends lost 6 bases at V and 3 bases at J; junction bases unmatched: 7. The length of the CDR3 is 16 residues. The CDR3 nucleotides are TGTGCCAGCAGCTTGGGACAGGGGAGGTCTAATGAAAAACTGTTTTTT. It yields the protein CASSLGQGRSNEKLFF.

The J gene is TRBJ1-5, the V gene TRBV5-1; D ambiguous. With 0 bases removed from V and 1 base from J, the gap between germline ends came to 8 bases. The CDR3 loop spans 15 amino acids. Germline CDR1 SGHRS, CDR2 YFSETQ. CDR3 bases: TGCGCCAGCAGCTTGGGGGGTAACAGCAATCAGCCCCAGCATTTT. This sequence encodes CASSLGGNSNQPQHF.

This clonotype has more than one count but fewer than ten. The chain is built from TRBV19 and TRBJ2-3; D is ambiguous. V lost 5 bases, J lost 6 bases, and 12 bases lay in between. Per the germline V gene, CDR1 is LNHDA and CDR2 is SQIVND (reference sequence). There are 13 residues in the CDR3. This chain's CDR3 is CASSVYVRDTQYF. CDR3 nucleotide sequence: TGTGCCAGTAGTGTCTATGTAAGGGATACGCAGTATTTT.

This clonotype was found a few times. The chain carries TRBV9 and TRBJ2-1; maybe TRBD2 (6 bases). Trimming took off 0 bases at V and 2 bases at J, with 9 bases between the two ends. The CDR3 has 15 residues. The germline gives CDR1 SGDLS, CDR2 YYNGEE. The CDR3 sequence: CASSVVGGTYNEQFF. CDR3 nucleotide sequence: TGTGCCAGCAGCGTAGTTGGGGGGACCTACAATGAGCAGTTCTTC.

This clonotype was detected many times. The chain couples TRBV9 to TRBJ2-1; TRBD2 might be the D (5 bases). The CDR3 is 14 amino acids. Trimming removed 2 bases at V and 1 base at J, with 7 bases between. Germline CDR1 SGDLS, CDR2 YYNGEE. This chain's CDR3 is CASSVGLSYNEQFF. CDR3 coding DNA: TGTGCCAGCAGCGTCGGACTGTCCTACAATGAGCAGTTCTTC.

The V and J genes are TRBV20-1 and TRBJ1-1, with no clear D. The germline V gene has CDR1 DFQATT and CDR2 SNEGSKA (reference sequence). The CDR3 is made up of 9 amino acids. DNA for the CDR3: TGCACCCCCGGGACTGAAGCTTTCTTT. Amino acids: CTPGTEAFF.

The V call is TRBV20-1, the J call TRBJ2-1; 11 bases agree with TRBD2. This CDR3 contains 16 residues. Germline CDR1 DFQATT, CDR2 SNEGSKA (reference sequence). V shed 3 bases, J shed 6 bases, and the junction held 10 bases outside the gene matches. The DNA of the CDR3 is TGCAGTGCTAGCTATAGGACCGGGACTAGCGGCAATGAGCAGTTCTTC. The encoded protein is CSASYRTGTSGNEQFF.

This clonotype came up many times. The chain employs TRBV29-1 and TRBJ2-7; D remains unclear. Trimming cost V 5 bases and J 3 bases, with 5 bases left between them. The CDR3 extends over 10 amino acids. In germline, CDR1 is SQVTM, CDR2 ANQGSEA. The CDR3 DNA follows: TGCAGCGTTCGGCTCTACGAGCAGTACTTC. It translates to CSVRLYEQYF.

Written as DNA, the CDR3 is TGTGCCAGCAGTTCCCGGACAGTGGCCTCCTACGAGCAGTACTTC. It codes for CASSSRTVASYEQYF. The chain has TRBV12-3 or TRBV12-4 and TRBJ2-7; possible D gene TRBD1, 6 bases. There are 15 residues in the CDR3. Trimming cost V 4 bases and J 0 bases, with 13 bases left between them.

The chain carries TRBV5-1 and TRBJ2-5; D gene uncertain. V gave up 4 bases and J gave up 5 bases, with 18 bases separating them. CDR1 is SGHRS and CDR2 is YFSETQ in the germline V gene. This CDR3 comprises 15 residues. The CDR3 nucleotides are TGCGCCAGCAGCGACCCGGACCGGAGATGGGAGACCCAGTACTTC. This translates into CASSDPDRRWETQYF.

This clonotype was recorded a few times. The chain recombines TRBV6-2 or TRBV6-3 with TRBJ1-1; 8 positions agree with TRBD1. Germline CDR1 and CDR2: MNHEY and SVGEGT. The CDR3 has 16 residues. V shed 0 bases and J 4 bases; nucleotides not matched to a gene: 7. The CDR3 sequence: CASSYSTRGRPTEAFF. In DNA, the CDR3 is TGTGCCAGCAGTTACTCGACCAGGGGGCGCCCCACTGAAGCTTTCTTT.

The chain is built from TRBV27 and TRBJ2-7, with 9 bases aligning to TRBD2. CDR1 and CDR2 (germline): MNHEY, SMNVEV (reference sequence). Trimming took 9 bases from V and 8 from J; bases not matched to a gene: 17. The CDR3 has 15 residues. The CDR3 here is CASTEMTSGLGKQYF. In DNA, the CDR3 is TGTGCCAGTACCGAGATGACTAGCGGCCTAGGCAAGCAGTACTTC.

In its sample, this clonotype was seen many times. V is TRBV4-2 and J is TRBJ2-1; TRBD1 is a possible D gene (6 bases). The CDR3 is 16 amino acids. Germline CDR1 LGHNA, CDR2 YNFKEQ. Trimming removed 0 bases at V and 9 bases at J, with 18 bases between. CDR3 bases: TGTGCCAGCAGCCAAGAAAGTCTGATGGGGGCGGGTGAGCAGTTCTTC. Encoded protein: CASSQESLMGAGEQFF.

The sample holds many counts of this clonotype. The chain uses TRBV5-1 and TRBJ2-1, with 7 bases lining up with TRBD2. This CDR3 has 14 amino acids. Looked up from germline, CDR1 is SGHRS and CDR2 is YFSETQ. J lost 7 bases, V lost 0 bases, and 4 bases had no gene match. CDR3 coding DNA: TGCGCCAGCAGCTTGGCGGGAGGTCTAAATGAGCAGTTCTTC. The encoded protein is CASSLAGGLNEQFF.

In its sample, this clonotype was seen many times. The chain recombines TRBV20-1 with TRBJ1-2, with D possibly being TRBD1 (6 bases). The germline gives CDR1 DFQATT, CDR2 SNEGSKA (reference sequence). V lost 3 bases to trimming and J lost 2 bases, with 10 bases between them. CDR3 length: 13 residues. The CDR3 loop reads CSASGTLNYGYTF. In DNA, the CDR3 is TGCAGTGCTAGTGGGACACTAAACTATGGCTACACCTTC.

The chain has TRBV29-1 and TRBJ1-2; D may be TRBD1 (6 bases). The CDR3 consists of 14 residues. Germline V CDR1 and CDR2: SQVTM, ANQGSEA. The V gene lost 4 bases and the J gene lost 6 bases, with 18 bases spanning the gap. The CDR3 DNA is TGCAGCGTTGTTACTCAGGGGCCCCTCGATGGCTACACCTTC. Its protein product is CSVVTQGPLDGYTF.

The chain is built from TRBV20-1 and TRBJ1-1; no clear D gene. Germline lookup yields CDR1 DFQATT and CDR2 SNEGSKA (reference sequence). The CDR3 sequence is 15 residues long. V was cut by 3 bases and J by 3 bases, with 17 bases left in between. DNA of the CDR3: TGCAGTGCTAGTAATCTCGAAAAACCCCACACTGAAGCTTTCTTT. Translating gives CSASNLEKPHTEAFF.

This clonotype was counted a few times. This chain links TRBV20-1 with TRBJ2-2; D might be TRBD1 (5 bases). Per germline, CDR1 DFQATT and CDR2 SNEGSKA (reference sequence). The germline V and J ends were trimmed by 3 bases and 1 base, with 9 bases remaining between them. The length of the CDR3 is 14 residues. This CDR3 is CSARGPLNTGELFF. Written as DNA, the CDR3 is TGCAGTGCTAGGGGGCCCTTGAACACCGGGGAGCTGTTTTTT.

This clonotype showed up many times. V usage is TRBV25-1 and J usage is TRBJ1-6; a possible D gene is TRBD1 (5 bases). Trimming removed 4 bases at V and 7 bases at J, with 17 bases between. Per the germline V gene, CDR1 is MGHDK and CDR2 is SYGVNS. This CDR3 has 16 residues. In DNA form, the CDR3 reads TGTGCCAGCAGTGCCAACCGCGGACACCTGAATTCACCCCTCCACTTT. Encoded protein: CASSANRGHLNSPLHF. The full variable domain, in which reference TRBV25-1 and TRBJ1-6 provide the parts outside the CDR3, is EADIYQTPRYLVIGTGKKITLECSQTMGHDKMYWYQQDPGMELHLIHYSYGVNSTEKGDLSSESTVSRIRTEHFPLTLESARPSHTSQYLCASSANRGHLNSPLHFGNGTRLTVT.

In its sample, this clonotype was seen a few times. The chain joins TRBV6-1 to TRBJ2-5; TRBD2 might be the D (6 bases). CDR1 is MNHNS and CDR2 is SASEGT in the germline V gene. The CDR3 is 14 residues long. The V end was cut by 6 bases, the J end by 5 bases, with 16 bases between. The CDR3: CASRVWRDGETQYF. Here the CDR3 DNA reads TGTGCCAGCAGGGTATGGCGGGACGGTGAGACCCAGTACTTC.

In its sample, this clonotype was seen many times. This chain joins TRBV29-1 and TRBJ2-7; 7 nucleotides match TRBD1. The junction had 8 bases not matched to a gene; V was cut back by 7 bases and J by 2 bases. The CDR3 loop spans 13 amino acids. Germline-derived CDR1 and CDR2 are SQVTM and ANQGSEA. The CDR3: CSEAGGRTYEQYF. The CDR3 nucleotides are TGCAGCGAGGCAGGGGGTCGGACCTACGAGCAGTACTTC.

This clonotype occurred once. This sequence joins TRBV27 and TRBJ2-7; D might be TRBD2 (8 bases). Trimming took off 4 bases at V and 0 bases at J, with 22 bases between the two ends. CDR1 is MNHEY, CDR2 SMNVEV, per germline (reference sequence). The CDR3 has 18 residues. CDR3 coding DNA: TGTGCCAGCAGTTGGCAGGGGACAGCGGGGGAGAGCTCCTACGAGCAGTACTTC. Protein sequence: CASSWQGTAGESSYEQYF.

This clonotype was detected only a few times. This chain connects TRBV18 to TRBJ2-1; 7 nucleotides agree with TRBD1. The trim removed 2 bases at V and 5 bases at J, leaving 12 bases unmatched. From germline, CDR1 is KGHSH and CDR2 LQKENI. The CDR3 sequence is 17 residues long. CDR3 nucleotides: TGTGCCAGCTCACCATTAGCGAGACAGGGTTTCCACAATGAGCAGTTCTTC. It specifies CASSPLARQGFHNEQFF.

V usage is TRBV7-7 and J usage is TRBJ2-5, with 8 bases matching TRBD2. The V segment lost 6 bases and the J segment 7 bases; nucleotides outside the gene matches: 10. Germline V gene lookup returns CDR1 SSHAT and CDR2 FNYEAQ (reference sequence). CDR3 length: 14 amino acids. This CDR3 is CASSQSGSGWTQYF. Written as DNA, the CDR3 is TGTGCCAGCAGTCAAAGCGGGAGCGGGTGGACCCAGTACTTC.

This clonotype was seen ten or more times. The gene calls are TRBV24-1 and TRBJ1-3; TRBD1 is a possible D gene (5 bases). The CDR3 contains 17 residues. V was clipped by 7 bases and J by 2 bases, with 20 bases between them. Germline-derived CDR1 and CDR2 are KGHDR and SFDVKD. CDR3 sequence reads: CATSLGPGRDPGNTIYF. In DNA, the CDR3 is TGTGCCACCAGCTTGGGGCCGGGAAGGGACCCTGGAAACACCATATATTTT.

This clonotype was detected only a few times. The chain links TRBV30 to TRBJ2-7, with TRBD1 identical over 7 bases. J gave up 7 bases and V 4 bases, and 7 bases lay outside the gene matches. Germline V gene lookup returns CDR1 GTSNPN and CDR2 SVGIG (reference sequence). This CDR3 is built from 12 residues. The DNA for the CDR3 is TGTGCCTGGACAAGGGGGCTGGGGGAGCAGTACTTC. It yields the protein CAWTRGLGEQYF.

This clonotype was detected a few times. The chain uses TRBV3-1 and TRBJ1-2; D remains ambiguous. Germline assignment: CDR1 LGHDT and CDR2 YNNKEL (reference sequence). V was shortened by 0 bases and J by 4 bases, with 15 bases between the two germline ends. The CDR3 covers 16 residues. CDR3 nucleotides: TGTGCCAGCAGCCAAGATTACCTAACAGCTTCCTATGGCTACACCTTC. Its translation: CASSQDYLTASYGYTF. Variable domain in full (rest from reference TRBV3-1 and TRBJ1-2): DTAVSQTPKYLVTQMGNDKSIKCEQNLGHDTMYWYKQDSKKFLKIMFSYNNKELIINETVPNRFSPKSPDKAHLNLHINSLELGDSAVYFCASSQDYLTASYGYTFGSGTRLTVV.

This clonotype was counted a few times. In nucleotides, the CDR3 is TGTGCCAGCAGCTTAGATAGCGGTGCCACAGATACGCAGTATTTT. It specifies CASSLDSGATDTQYF. The chain employs TRBV7-2 and TRBJ2-3; tentatively, D is TRBD2 (6 bases). V shed 1 base and J shed 2 bases, with 10 bases lying between them. CDR3 length equals 15 residues. Germline CDR1 SGHTA, CDR2 FQGNSA.

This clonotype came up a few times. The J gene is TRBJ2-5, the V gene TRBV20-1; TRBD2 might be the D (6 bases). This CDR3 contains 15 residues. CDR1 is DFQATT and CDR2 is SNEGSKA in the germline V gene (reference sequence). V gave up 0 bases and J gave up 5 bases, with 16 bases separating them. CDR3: CSARDRLGRRETQYF. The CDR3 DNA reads TGCAGTGCTAGAGATCGGTTAGGGAGGAGGGAGACCCAGTACTTC.